These 23 T cell receptor beta chains originate from one sample sequenced in a study of blood T cell repertoires in COVID-19. The table came from immunoSEQ multiplex PCR; TCRdb's copy has only in-frame clones and leaves some out. Among some 390,000 clones listed, 80% to 90% were seen once. The sequenced sample was peripheral blood. The origin of the receptors is a woman aged 55-70 years with COVID-19, enrolled during active disease.

This chain joins TRBV9 and TRBJ2-3; 10 nucleotides align to TRBD2. Germline V lookup: CDR1 SGDLS, CDR2 YYNGEE. The CDR3 is made up of 16 amino acids. J gave up 2 bases and V 4 bases, and 7 bases lay outside the gene matches. In DNA form, the CDR3 reads TGTGCCAGCAGCCTCGACGGACTAGCGGACACAGATACGCAGTATTTT. Translation gives CASSLDGLADTDTQYF.

The V gene is TRBV6-4, the J gene TRBJ2-2; the match to TRBD2 covers 7 bases. The CDR3 has 16 residues. Germline trimming cut 6 bases from V and 0 bases from J; bases unmatched to any gene: 7. CDR1 and CDR2 (germline): MRHNA, SNTAGT. The CDR3 region is CASSRQLAPNTGELFF. CDR3 nucleotides: TGTGCCAGCAGCCGGCAACTAGCGCCGAACACCGGGGAGCTGTTTTTT.

The V call is TRBV20-1, the J call TRBJ2-5; no definite D call. The CDR3 is 11 residues long. From germline, CDR1 is DFQATT and CDR2 SNEGSKA (reference sequence). V shed 8 bases and J shed 0 bases, with 7 bases lying between them. The CDR3 spells CSFSYQETQYF. CDR3 bases: TGCAGTTTCAGTTACCAAGAGACCCAGTACTTC.

The chain couples TRBV9 to TRBJ1-2; 8 bases are a match to TRBD1. Germline V gene sequence: CDR1 SGDLS, CDR2 YYNGEE. This CDR3 spans 15 amino acids. V trimming: 0 bases; J trimming: 8 bases; junction bases outside the gene matches: 9. The CDR3 region is CASSVAPDRERGYTF. The DNA for the CDR3 is TGTGCCAGCAGCGTAGCCCCGGACAGGGAACGGGGCTACACCTTC.

The chain carries TRBV30 and TRBJ1-3; TRBD1 matches 7 bases. The length of the CDR3 is 16 residues. Unmatched junction bases numbered 7, after V lost 2 bases and J lost 0 bases. CDR1 and CDR2 (germline): GTSNPN, SVGIG (reference sequence). CDR3 in amino acids: CAWSLWTGVSGNTIYF. The CDR3 DNA follows: TGTGCCTGGAGTCTCTGGACAGGAGTCTCTGGAAACACCATATATTTT.

The CDR3 loop is CASSDGADTQYF. CDR3 sequence (DNA): TGTGCCAGCAGCGACGGGGCAGATACGCAGTATTTT. V and J are TRBV11-3 and TRBJ2-3; TRBD2 is a possible D gene (5 bases). Trimming left V 5 bases short and J 4 bases short, with 7 bases between. CDR3 length: 12 amino acids. Germline V gives CDR1 SGHNT, CDR2 YENEEA.

The J gene is TRBJ2-5, the V gene TRBV11-2; D may be TRBD2 (6 bases). CDR1 SGHAT and CDR2 FQNNGV come from the germline V gene. Trimming shortened V by 4 bases and J by 5 bases, and 17 bases separated the two germline ends. CDR3 length equals 15 residues. The chain's CDR3 is CASSSQWGEWETQYF. CDR3 DNA sequence: TGTGCCAGCAGCTCCCAGTGGGGGGAATGGGAGACCCAGTACTTC.

This clone has just one count. V usage is TRBV7-9 and J usage is TRBJ1-1; TRBD1 agrees at 10 bases. Germline CDR1 SEHNR, CDR2 FQNEAQ (reference sequence). The CDR3 length is 16 residues. The ends lost 1 base at V and 6 bases at J; junction bases unmatched: 8. CDR3: CASSLVSTGGAPEAFF. The DNA of the CDR3 is TGTGCCAGCAGCTTAGTCTCGACAGGGGGCGCCCCTGAAGCTTTCTTT.

This clone has more than one count but fewer than ten. The V gene is TRBV9, the J gene TRBJ1-2; D might be TRBD1 (6 bases). The V end lost 0 bases, the J end lost 7 bases, and 13 bases lay between the germline ends. Germline V gene data show CDR1 as SGDLS and CDR2 as YYNGEE. This CDR3 comprises 14 residues. The CDR3 DNA sequence: TGTGCCAGCAGCGTAGCTGTAACAGGGAGTGGCTACACCTTC. Protein sequence: CASSVAVTGSGYTF.

The chain recombines TRBV7-6 with TRBJ2-7; 7 nucleotides match TRBD2. V was pared by 4 bases and J by 5 bases, with 5 bases of the junction left unmatched. The CDR3 spans 13 residues. The V gene's germline CDR1 is SGHVS and CDR2 FNYEAQ. CDR3: CASSSVGGDEQYF. The DNA for the CDR3 is TGTGCCAGCAGCTCAGTGGGGGGGGACGAGCAGTACTTC.

This chain uses TRBV7-3 with TRBJ2-2; TRBD1 agrees at 9 bases. The length of the CDR3 is 14 residues. V lost 5 bases, J lost 6 bases, and 4 bases stayed unmatched. Per germline, CDR1 SGHTA and CDR2 FQGTGA. For the CDR3, the DNA is TGTGCCAGCAGCCCGGGACAGGGTCCCGGGGAGCTGTTTTTT. This codes for CASSPGQGPGELFF.

This chain joins TRBV18 and TRBJ1-6; 9 bases align to TRBD1. The CDR3 is 14 amino acids. The V gene end was trimmed by 6 bases and the J gene end by 10 bases; junction bases not matched to a gene: 7. Germline V gene lookup returns CDR1 KGHSH and CDR2 LQKENI. The CDR3 region has the DNA TGTGCCAGCTCCCGGGACAGGGAAGCGTCACCCCTCCACTTT. It codes for CASSRDREASPLHF.

The chain has TRBV3-1 (or the pseudogene TRBV3-2) and TRBJ1-1; weak D call: TRBD1 (6 bases). CDR1 is LGHDT and CDR2 is YNNKEL in the germline V gene (reference sequence). Trimming took 2 bases from V and 6 from J, leaving 7 bases between them. The CDR3 extends over 12 amino acids. The CDR3 here is CASSQPGAEAFF. The CDR3 coding sequence is TGTGCCAGCAGCCAACCAGGGGCTGAAGCTTTCTTT.

CDR3: CASSSLNRGITDTQYF. As DNA, the CDR3 is TGTGCCAGCAGCTCCTTAAACAGGGGGATCACAGATACGCAGTATTTT. This chain joins TRBV7-8 and TRBJ2-3; TRBD1 matches at 8 bases. This CDR3 has 16 residues. Trimming cost V 4 bases and J 2 bases; bases outside gene matches: 8. Per the germline V gene, CDR1 is SGHVS and CDR2 is FQNEAQ.

V and J are TRBV4-1 and TRBJ2-1, with 11 positions matching TRBD2. Losses at the gene ends were 0 bases for V and 4 bases for J; bases not matched to a gene: 5. In germline, CDR1 is MGHRA, CDR2 YSYEKL. This CDR3 contains 17 residues. In DNA, the CDR3 is TGCGCCAGCAGCCAAGATCGGTTAGCGGGGGGGTACAATGAGCAGTTCTTC. Protein: CASSQDRLAGGYNEQFF.

This chain links TRBV11-2 with TRBJ2-1; 8 bases align to TRBD1. Germline loops: CDR1 SGHAT, CDR2 FQNNGV. This CDR3 spans 18 amino acids. V gave up 1 base and J gave up 7 bases; unmatched junction bases: 15. The CDR3, as DNA: TGTGCCAGCAGCTTAGTGGTCTCCAGGGGGCGTCAGGGGAATGAGCAGTTCTTC. Amino acids: CASSLVVSRGRQGNEQFF. The full variable domain, in which reference TRBV11-2 and TRBJ2-1 provide the parts outside the CDR3, is EAGVAQSPRYKIIEKRQSVAFWCNPISGHATLYWYQQILGQGPKLLIQFQNNGVVDDSQLPKDRFSAERLKGVDSTLKIQPAKLEDSAVYLCASSLVVSRGRQGNEQFFGPGTRLTVL.

The chain carries TRBV5-1 and TRBJ2-5; D ambiguous. Trimming left V 0 bases short and J 2 bases short, with 5 bases between. There are 13 residues in the CDR3. Germline assignment: CDR1 SGHRS and CDR2 YFSETQ. Here the CDR3 reads CASSLGRQETQYF. The CDR3 DNA is TGCGCCAGCAGCTTGGGGAGACAAGAGACCCAGTACTTC.

The gene calls are TRBV28 and TRBJ1-2; maybe TRBD1 (5 bases). V was cut by 6 bases and J by 5 bases, with 22 bases left in between. The CDR3 totals 16 residues. CDR1 MDHEN and CDR2 SYDVKM come from the germline V gene. CDR3 protein: CASSGGAAGERYGYTF. The CDR3 bases are TGTGCCAGCAGCGGAGGCGCCGCGGGGGAAAGGTATGGCTACACCTTC.

The V call is TRBV6-1, the J call TRBJ2-1; the match to TRBD2 covers 7 bases. Trimming took 0 bases from V and 4 from J; bases not matched to a gene: 9. Germline CDR1 reads MNHNS; CDR2 reads SASEGT. The CDR3 is 17 residues long. This CDR3 is CASSEAGGSGGYNEQFF. In nucleotides, the CDR3 is TGTGCCAGCAGTGAAGCGGGGGGGAGTGGTGGATACAATGAGCAGTTCTTC.

The table lists this clone with a count of one. The V call is TRBV10-1, the J call TRBJ2-1, with D perhaps matching TRBD2 (5 bases). The ends were cut back, 5 bases at V and 6 bases at J, with 20 bases in the middle. This CDR3 is built from 16 residues. CDR1 and CDR2 from the germline V gene are WNHNN and SYGVQD (reference sequence). Written as DNA, the CDR3 is TGCGCCAGCAGTCCGGACTCGACCTCTGTGATCAATGAGCAGTTCTTC. Its protein product is CASSPDSTSVINEQFF.

This rearrangement joins TRBV5-1 to TRBJ2-5, with a tentative D call TRBD2 (6 bases). The CDR3 sequence is 13 residues long. Germline V gene lookup returns CDR1 SGHRS and CDR2 YFSETQ. The V end was cut by 7 bases, the J end by 2 bases, with 12 bases between. The CDR3 DNA reads as TGCGCCAGCTCGATAGGACTACAAGAGACCCAGTACTTC. This sequence encodes CASSIGLQETQYF.

The V and J genes are TRBV6-1 and TRBJ1-4; 7 nucleotides match TRBD1. V was clipped by 0 bases and J by 7 bases; unmatched bases: 11. The CDR3 spans 17 residues. Germline values: CDR1 MNHNS, CDR2 SASEGT. The CDR3 region has the DNA TGTGCCAGCAGTGAAGCGCTTCGGGCAGGGGGAGGTGAAAAACTGTTTTTT. Protein: CASSEALRAGGGEKLFF.

This CDR3 is CAWERDISSTDTQYF. The CDR3 coding sequence is TGTGCCTGGGAGAGGGACATATCCAGCACAGATACGCAGTATTTT. This chain connects TRBV30 to TRBJ2-3; TRBD1 is a possible D gene (6 bases). This CDR3 comprises 15 residues. Germline V gene sequence: CDR1 GTSNPN, CDR2 SVGIG (reference sequence). V was pared by 5 bases and J by 0 bases, with 15 bases between.